These 25 T cell receptor beta chains originate from one sample sequenced in a study of cytomegalovirus exposure and HLA in healthy donors. Amplification used 60 Vbeta primers and 13 Jbeta primers. Produced via immunoSEQ multiplex PCR; TCRdb's table is partial and in-frame only. The repertoire consists of about 100,000 clones, with around three quarters occurring once and the leading ten covering 3.5% to 4.5%. Sample: PBMCs. The receptors stem from a female donor in good health and CMV-seropositive.

The rearrangement joins TRBV7-2 to TRBJ2-3; 9 nucleotides line up with TRBD2. The V gene end was trimmed by 2 bases and the J gene end by 6 bases; junction bases not matched to a gene: 9. The length of the CDR3 is 16 residues. The germline V gene encodes CDR1 SGHTA and CDR2 FQGNSA. The CDR3 region has the DNA TGTGCCAGCAGCTTAATTCCCCTAGCGGGAACGGATACGCAGTATTTT. This sequence encodes CASSLIPLAGTDTQYF.

V is TRBV9 and J is TRBJ1-5; no definite D call. CDR1 is SGDLS and CDR2 is YYNGEE in the germline V gene. V lost 9 bases and J lost 1, with 14 bases in between. This CDR3 is 14 amino acids long. CDR3 sequence: CATHGETSNQPQHF. CDR3 bases: TGTGCCACCCACGGGGAGACGAGCAATCAGCCCCAGCATTTT.

V usage is TRBV7-9 and J usage is TRBJ2-2, with a weak D call TRBD2 (5 bases). Trimming took 6 bases from V and 7 from J, leaving 18 bases between them. CDR3 length equals 15 residues. CDR1 and CDR2 from the germline V gene are SEHNR and FQNEAQ (reference sequence). Here the CDR3 reads CASRLTKEGIGELFF. The CDR3 nucleotides read TGTGCCAGCAGACTTACAAAAGAGGGTATCGGGGAGCTGTTTTTT.

The chain recombines TRBV11-3 with TRBJ2-2; tentatively, D is TRBD2 (6 bases). The germline V gene has CDR1 SGHNT and CDR2 YENEEA. This CDR3 spans 14 amino acids. Trimming removed 3 bases from V and 2 bases from J, with 7 bases in between. The CDR3 DNA is TGTGCCAGCAGCTTGGGGGGAAACACCGGGGAGCTGTTTTTT. Protein: CASSLGGNTGELFF.

This chain joins TRBV7-2 and TRBJ2-1; D gene uncertain. The CDR3 totals 11 residues. Germline CDR1 is SGHTA and CDR2 is FQGNSA. V dropped 3 bases and J dropped 9 bases, with 6 bases sitting between them. CDR3 bases: TGTGCCAGCAGCTTTAGCCGTGAGCAGTTCTTC. Its translation: CASSFSREQFF.

The chain combines TRBV19 with TRBJ1-4; D call uncertain. From germline, CDR1 is LNHDA and CDR2 SQIVND (reference sequence). This CDR3 contains 15 residues. Trimming took 8 bases from V and 5 from J, leaving 18 bases between them. CDR3 amino acids: CASGEQGRINEKLFF. CDR3 sequence (DNA): TGTGCCAGTGGGGAGCAAGGACGGATAAATGAAAAACTGTTTTTT. The full variable domain, completed using reference TRBV19 and TRBJ1-4, is DGGITQSPKYLFRKEGQNVTLSCEQNLNHDAMYWYRQDPGQGLRLIYYSQIVNDFQKGDIAEGYSVSREKKESFPLTVTSAQKNPTAFYLCASGEQGRINEKLFFGSGTQLSVL.

CDR3 protein: CASSLIIGTEAFF. In nucleotides, the CDR3 is TGTGCCAGCAGCCTAATAATTGGCACTGAAGCTTTCTTT. The chain joins TRBV7-2 to TRBJ1-1, with D hard to call. The CDR3 loop spans 13 amino acids. Germline values: CDR1 SGHTA, CDR2 FQGNSA. Trimming took off 5 bases at V and 4 bases at J, with 11 bases between the two ends.

The chain combines TRBV19 with TRBJ1-1; D is unresolved. CDR1 is LNHDA, CDR2 SQIVND, per germline (reference sequence). V was pared by 6 bases and J by 2 bases, with 13 bases between. The CDR3 covers 14 residues. CDR3 protein: CASRAKRHNTEAFF. For the CDR3, the DNA is TGTGCCAGTAGGGCAAAAAGACACAACACTGAAGCTTTCTTT.

The chain employs TRBV9 and TRBJ2-3; TRBD2 matches at 8 bases. The CDR3 loop spans 17 amino acids. Trimming cost V 3 bases and J 6 bases; bases outside gene matches: 15. Germline V lookup: CDR1 SGDLS, CDR2 YYNGEE. CDR3 DNA sequence: TGTGCCAGCAGCGGCACTCGGGGGGGATCGCTCTATGATACGCAGTATTTT. The encoded protein is CASSGTRGGSLYDTQYF.

J is TRBJ2-2 and V is TRBV5-1; a weak D match, TRBD2 (5 bases). V was cut by 2 bases and J by 6 bases, with 14 bases left in between. Germline V gene sequence: CDR1 SGHRS, CDR2 YFSETQ. This CDR3 spans 15 amino acids. In DNA form, the CDR3 reads TGCGCCAGCAGCTTTAACGAGGGTTCTTCCGGGGAGCTGTTTTTT. Its protein product is CASSFNEGSSGELFF.

The gene calls are TRBV27 and TRBJ2-5, with 7 bases fitting TRBD2. The DNA end is a closer match to TRBJ2-7, so the J assignment may be wrong. The germline V gene has CDR1 MNHEY and CDR2 SMNVEV (reference sequence). This CDR3 has 14 residues. The CDR3 spells CASSRSGMWYEQYF. CDR3 bases: TGTGCCAGCAGTAGAAGCGGGATGTGGTACGAGCAGTACTTC.

The V gene is TRBV6-5, the J gene TRBJ2-4, with D perhaps TRBD1 (6 bases). Per the germline V gene, CDR1 is MNHEY and CDR2 is SVGAGI. The CDR3 has 13 amino acids. V lost 2 bases to trimming and J lost 8 bases, with 10 bases between them. CDR3 region: CASSYVKGDIQYF. Written as DNA, the CDR3 is TGTGCCAGCAGTTACGTGAAGGGGGACATTCAGTACTTC.

This clone was seen only once. The chain combines TRBV9 with TRBJ2-2, with a tentative D call TRBD2 (5 bases). The ends were cut back, 0 bases at V and 5 bases at J, with 5 bases in the middle. This CDR3 region has 13 residues. Germline CDR1 SGDLS, CDR2 YYNGEE. CDR3 DNA sequence: TGTGCCAGCAGCGTAGGAGGGACCGGGGAGCTGTTTTTT. Residues: CASSVGGTGELFF.

This clone was counted a single time. The V call is TRBV19, the J call TRBJ1-4, with 10 bases identical to TRBD1. Germline CDR1 reads LNHDA; CDR2 reads SQIVND (reference sequence). V dropped 8 bases and J dropped 3; count of bases not matched to a gene: 6. The CDR3 spans 15 residues. CDR3 nucleotides: TGTGCCAGTCGGGACAGGGGCGGACCTAATGAAAAACTGTTTTTT. It yields the protein CASRDRGGPNEKLFF.

The gene calls are TRBV15 and TRBJ1-6, with 9 bases matching TRBD1. The germline CDR1 and CDR2 sequences are LNHNV and YYDKDF (reference sequence). With V trimmed by 0 bases and J by 9 bases, 6 bases remained unmatched. This CDR3 contains 16 residues. CDR3 in amino acids: CATSRDLGQGGSPLHF. CDR3 in DNA: TGTGCCACCAGCAGAGATCTGGGACAGGGAGGTTCACCCCTCCACTTT.

This chain connects TRBV5-4 to TRBJ2-6; tentatively, D is TRBD1 (7 bases). V was pared by 0 bases and J by 4 bases, with 14 bases between. Germline V lookup: CDR1 SGHNT, CDR2 YYREEE (reference sequence). This CDR3 is built from 17 residues. CDR3 nucleotide sequence: TGTGCCAGCAGCTTGGGGGACAGTGCGGGGGGGGCCAACGTCCTGACTTTC. Its translation is CASSLGDSAGGANVLTF. Filled out from reference TRBV5-4 and TRBJ2-6, the complete variable domain reads ETGVTQSPTHLIKTRGQQVTLRCSSQSGHNTVSWYQQALGQGPQFIFQYYREEENGRGNFPPRFSGLQFPNYSSELNVNALELDDSALYLCASSLGDSAGGANVLTFGAGSRLTVL.

This clone came up once. The chain employs TRBV4-3 and TRBJ1-2; no clear D gene. The V end lost 4 bases, the J end lost 0 bases, and 15 bases lay between the germline ends. Germline V gene data show CDR1 as LGHNA and CDR2 as YSLEER. The CDR3 totals 16 residues. CDR3 region: CASSPHREITNYGYTF. CDR3 nucleotides: TGCGCCAGCAGCCCTCACCGGGAAATAACTAACTATGGCTACACCTTC.

This clone was observed a single time. This chain uses TRBV5-1 with TRBJ2-7; 10 nucleotides agree with TRBD1. V was clipped by 4 bases and J by 5 bases; unmatched bases: 9. Germline-derived CDR1 and CDR2 are SGHRS and YFSETQ. CDR3 length equals 15 residues. The CDR3, as DNA: TGCGCCAGCAGCCGGGGCGGGACAGGGGCCAACGAGCAGTACTTC. It encodes CASSRGGTGANEQYF.

This clone is a singleton in its sample. The J gene is TRBJ1-1, the V gene TRBV7-8, with TRBD1 matching over 8 bases. Losses at the gene ends were 5 bases for V and 1 base for J; bases not matched to a gene: 3. The CDR3 has 14 residues. Germline V CDR1 and CDR2: SGHVS, FQNEAQ. CDR3 region: CASSIDRGNTEAFF. The CDR3 nucleotides are TGTGCCAGCAGCATAGACAGGGGGAACACTGAAGCTTTCTTT. Looking up the rest from reference TRBV7-8 and TRBJ1-1 gives the full variable domain: GAGVSQSPRYKVAKRGQDVALRCDPISGHVSLFWYQQALGQGPEFLTYFQNEAQLDKSGLPSDRFFAERPEGSVSTLKIQRTQQEDSAVYLCASSIDRGNTEAFFGQGTRLTVV.

This chain joins TRBV19 and TRBJ1-1; no clear D. Trimming stripped 6 bases from V and 1 base from J, with 12 bases between. The CDR3 length is 14 residues. In germline, CDR1 is LNHDA, CDR2 SQIVND (reference sequence). The CDR3 loop is CASRRSGGNTEAFF. As DNA, the CDR3 is TGTGCCAGTAGGCGTTCTGGAGGGAACACTGAAGCTTTCTTT.

This clone was observed a single time. The genes are TRBV18 and TRBJ2-5; 7 bases are shared with TRBD1. CDR1 and CDR2 (germline): KGHSH, LQKENI. J gave up 5 bases and V 2 bases, and 2 bases lay outside the gene matches. This CDR3 spans 13 amino acids. CDR3 in amino acids: CASSPGQVETQYF. CDR3 coding DNA: TGTGCCAGCTCACCAGGACAGGTCGAGACCCAGTACTTC.

The CDR3 sequence is CASSLGQAETQYF. As DNA, the CDR3 is TGTGCCAGCAGCTTAGGGCAGGCGGAGACCCAGTACTTC. The chain uses TRBV11-3 and TRBJ2-5; D unclear. The V gene's germline CDR1 is SGHNT and CDR2 YENEEA. CDR3 size: 13 residues. V shed 1 base and J shed 5 bases, with 8 bases lying between them.

The chain recombines TRBV19 with TRBJ2-5; 7 nucleotides align to TRBD1. The V and J ends lost 1 base and 4 bases, in that order; junction bases with no gene match: 3. This CDR3 spans 14 amino acids. CDR1 is LNHDA and CDR2 is SQIVND in the germline V gene (reference sequence). The CDR3 protein is CASSIGGGPETQYF. The CDR3, as DNA: TGTGCCAGTAGTATAGGAGGGGGCCCAGAGACCCAGTACTTC.

The V call is TRBV5-1, the J call TRBJ1-5; no clear D. V was pared by 4 bases and J by 2 bases, with 4 bases between. Per the germline V gene, CDR1 is SGHRS and CDR2 is YFSETQ. The length of the CDR3 is 12 residues. As DNA, the CDR3 is TGCGCCAGCAGCCTTCGCAATCAGCCCCAGCATTTT. Translation gives CASSLRNQPQHF.

The V and J genes are TRBV7-2 and TRBJ2-7; TRBD2 agrees at 10 bases. The CDR3 totals 14 residues. With V trimmed by 4 bases and J by 3 bases, 3 bases remained unmatched. Germline V lookup: CDR1 SGHTA, CDR2 FQGNSA. CDR3 nucleotide sequence: TGTGCCAGCAGCTCCCTAGCGGGGGTCTACGAGCAGTACTTC. It translates to CASSSLAGVYEQYF.